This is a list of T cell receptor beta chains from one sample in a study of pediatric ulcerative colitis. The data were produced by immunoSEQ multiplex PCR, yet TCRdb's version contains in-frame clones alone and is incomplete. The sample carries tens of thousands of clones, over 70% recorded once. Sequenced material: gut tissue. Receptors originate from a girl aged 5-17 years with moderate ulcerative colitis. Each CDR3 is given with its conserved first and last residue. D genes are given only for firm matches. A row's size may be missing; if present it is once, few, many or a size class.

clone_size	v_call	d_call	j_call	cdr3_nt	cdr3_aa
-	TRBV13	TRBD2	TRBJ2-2	TGTGCCAGCAGCCCTAGCGGGGGGGGTTACACCGGGGAGCTGTTTTTT	CASSPSGGGYTGELFF
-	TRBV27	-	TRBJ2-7	TGTGCCAGCAGGGGACGGGTGTTTAATTTGTGGGAGCAGTACTTC	CASRGRVFNLWEQYF
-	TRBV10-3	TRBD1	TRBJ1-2	TGTGCCATCAGTCCGGGACAGGGTGTTGGAGACTATGGCTACACCTTC	CAISPGQGVGDYGYTF
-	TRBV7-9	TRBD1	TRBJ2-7	TGTGCCAGCAACCGCATCCGCCGGGACAGGGGAGCCTACGAGCAGTACTTC	CASNRIRRDRGAYEQYF
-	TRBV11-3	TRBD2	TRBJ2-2	TGTGCCAGCAGCCCGGGGACTAGCGGTGGGACCGGGGAGCTGTTTTTT	CASSPGTSGGTGELFF
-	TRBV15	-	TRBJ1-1	TGTGCCACCAGCGAGGGAAGGGGATTTACTGAAGCTTTCTTT	CATSEGRGFTEAFF
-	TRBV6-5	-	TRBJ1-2	TGTGCCAGCAGTCCCTCGGGACGGAGAAACTATGGCTACACCTTC	CASSPSGRRNYGYTF
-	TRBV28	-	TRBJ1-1	TGTGCCAGCAGGGTGGAGGTTATGAACACTGAAGCTTTCTTT	CASRVEVMNTEAFF
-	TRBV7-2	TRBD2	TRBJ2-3	TGTGCCAGCAGCCTGAGCGGGATTAGCACAGATACGCAGTATTTT	CASSLSGISTDTQYF
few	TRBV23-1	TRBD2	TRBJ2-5	TGCGCCAGCAGTCATCGACTAGCGGGACAAGGGACCCAGTACTTC	CASSHRLAGQGTQYF
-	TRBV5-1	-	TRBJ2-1	TGCGCCAGCAGAAACCACTCGAGCTCCTACAATGAGCAGTTCTTC	CASRNHSSSYNEQFF
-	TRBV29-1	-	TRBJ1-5	TGCAGCGTTCGAGTGGATAGCAATCAGCCCCAGCATTTT	CSVRVDSNQPQHF
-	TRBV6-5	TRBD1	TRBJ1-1	TGTGCCAGCAGTTCCCAGACAGGGGGAGTTACTGAAGCTTTCTTT	CASSSQTGGVTEAFF
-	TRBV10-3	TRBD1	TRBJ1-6	TGTGCCACCACCGGGACAGGATTCAATTCACCCCTCCACTTT	CATTGTGFNSPLHF
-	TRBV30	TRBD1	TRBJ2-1	TGTGCTTGGGCTCCAGGGGGCACTTACAATGAGCAGTTCTTC	CAWAPGGTYNEQFF
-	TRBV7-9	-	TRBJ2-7	TGTGCCAGCAGTCCGGGGTTCTCCTACGAGCAGTACTTC	CASSPGFSYEQYF
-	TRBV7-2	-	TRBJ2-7	TGTGCCAGCAGCAACCAGGCCCTCACCTGGTACGAGCAGTACTTC	CASSNQALTWYEQYF
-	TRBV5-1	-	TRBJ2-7	TGCGCCAGCAGCTGGGACACGAGCTCCTACGAGCAGTACTTC	CASSWDTSSYEQYF
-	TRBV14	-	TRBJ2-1	TGTGCCAGCAGCCAAGAGGGACGTTTGGACGTCAATGAGCAGTTCTTC	CASSQEGRLDVNEQFF
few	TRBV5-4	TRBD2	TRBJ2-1	TGTGCCAGCAGCTGGAACCCCGGACTAGCCAATGAGCAGTTCTTC	CASSWNPGLANEQFF
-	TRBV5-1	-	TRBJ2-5	TGCGCCAGCAGCTTGGGGACTTTGGAGACCCAGTACTTC	CASSLGTLETQYF
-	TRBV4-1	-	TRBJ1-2	TGCGCCAGCAGCCAGATAACCTATAACTATGGCTACACCTTC	CASSQITYNYGYTF
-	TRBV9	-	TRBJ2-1	TGTGCCAGCAGCACCCGACAGGATTCCTACAATGAGCAGTTCTTC	CASSTRQDSYNEQFF
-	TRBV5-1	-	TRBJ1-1	TGCGCCAGCAGCTTGGCCAGGTACAGGGCCAAAGGGAACACTGAAGCTTTCTTT	CASSLARYRAKGNTEAFF
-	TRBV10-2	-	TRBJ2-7	TGCGCCAGCAGTGAGTTGGCAGCCCTCTACGAGCAGTACTTC	CASSELAALYEQYF
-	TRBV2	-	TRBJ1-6	TGTGCCAGCAGCAGCGGACAGAGTAATTCACCCCTCCACTTT	CASSSGQSNSPLHF
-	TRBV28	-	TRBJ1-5	TGTGCCAGCAGTTTACACGAGGCAAGCAATCAGCCCCAGCATTTT	CASSLHEASNQPQHF
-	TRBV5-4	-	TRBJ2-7	TGTGCCAGCAGCCCAGGGAGCTCCTACGAGCAGTACTTC	CASSPGSSYEQYF
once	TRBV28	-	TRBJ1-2	TGTGCCAGCTCTTCTTTTAACTATGGCTACACCTTC	CASSSFNYGYTF
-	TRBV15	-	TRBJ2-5	TGTGCCACCAGCACCAAAGAGACCCAGTACTTC	CATSTKETQYF
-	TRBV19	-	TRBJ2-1	TGTGCCAGTAGTATAGGACAGGCTTCCAATGAGCAGTTCTTC	CASSIGQASNEQFF
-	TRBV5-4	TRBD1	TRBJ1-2	TGTGCCAGCAGCTTGGCTCCCGACAGGGCCTATGGCTACACCTTC	CASSLAPDRAYGYTF
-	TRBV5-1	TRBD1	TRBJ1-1	TGCGCCAGCAGCCTACAGGGGGCGAACACTGAAGCTTTCTTT	CASSLQGANTEAFF
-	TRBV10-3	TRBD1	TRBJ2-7	TGTGCCATCAGTGATGCCCCGGGGACAGGGACCTACGAGCAGTACTTC	CAISDAPGTGTYEQYF
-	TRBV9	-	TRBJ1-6	TGTGCCAGCAGCGTAGCTCTCGTCTCCGGGCGTTCACCCCTCCACTTT	CASSVALVSGRSPLHF
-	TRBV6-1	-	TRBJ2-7	TGTGCCAGCAGTGACCCAGGATGGGAAGCCGACGGCGAGCAGTACTTC	CASSDPGWEADGEQYF
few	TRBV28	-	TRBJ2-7	TGTGCCAGCAGTTTACCTCCGGGCCCCACCTACGAGCAGTACTTC	CASSLPPGPTYEQYF
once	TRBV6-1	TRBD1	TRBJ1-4	TGTGCCAGCAGGAACAGGGGTTTGGAAAAACTGTTTTTT	CASRNRGLEKLFF
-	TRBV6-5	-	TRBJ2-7	TGTGCCAGCAGTTGGTATGTTAGCTCCTACGAGCAGTACTTC	CASSWYVSSYEQYF
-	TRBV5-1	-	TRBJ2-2	TGCGCCAGCAGCTCAACAGGGTCGGGCGGGGAGCTGTTTTTT	CASSSTGSGGELFF
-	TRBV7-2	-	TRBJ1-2	TGTGCCAGCAGCCCCGGCGGGGGATGGAACTATGGCTACACCTTC	CASSPGGGWNYGYTF
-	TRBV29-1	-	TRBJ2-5	TGCAGCGTTGGGTATGGCGAAGAGACCCAGTACTTC	CSVGYGEETQYF
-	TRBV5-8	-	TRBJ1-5	TGTGCCAGCAGCTTGGGGATGGTCAGCAATCAGCCCCAGCATTTT	CASSLGMVSNQPQHF
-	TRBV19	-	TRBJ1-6	TGTGCCAGTAGTACGACGGGAATGGGGTATAATTCACCCCTCCACTTT	CASSTTGMGYNSPLHF
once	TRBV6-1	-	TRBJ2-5	TGTGCCAGCAGTGAAGAGAATAGGGGGGAGACCCAGTACTTC	CASSEENRGETQYF
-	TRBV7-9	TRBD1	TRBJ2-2	TGTGCCCTGACGCTCGGGGACAGGGTAACCGGGGAGCTGTTTTTT	CALTLGDRVTGELFF
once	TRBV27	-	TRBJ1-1	TGTGCCAGCCCCCCTGGGGGCACTGAAGCTTTCTTT	CASPPGGTEAFF
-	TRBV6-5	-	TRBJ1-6	TGTGCCAGCAGTCAAGCTGGCTCACCCCTCCACTTT	CASSQAGSPLHF
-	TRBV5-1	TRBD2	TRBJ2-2	TGCGCCAGCAGCGCAACTAGCGGGAGGTCCACCGGGGAGCTGTTTTTT	CASSATSGRSTGELFF
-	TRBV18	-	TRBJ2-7	TGTGCCAGCTCACCAGACAACGAGCAGTACTTC	CASSPDNEQYF
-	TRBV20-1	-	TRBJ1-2	TGCAGTGCTACAAATCCGGGCTACACCTTC	CSATNPGYTF
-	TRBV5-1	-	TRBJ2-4	TGCGCCAGCAGCTTGGTTTTCGGGACCATCGGGCAAAACATTCAGTACTTC	CASSLVFGTIGQNIQYF
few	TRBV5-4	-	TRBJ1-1	TGTGCCAGCAGCCAACGGGAGGACACTGAAGCTTTCTTT	CASSQREDTEAFF
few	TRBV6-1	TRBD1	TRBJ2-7	TGTGCCAGCAGTGGATACAGGGGTTGGCAGTACTTC	CASSGYRGWQYF